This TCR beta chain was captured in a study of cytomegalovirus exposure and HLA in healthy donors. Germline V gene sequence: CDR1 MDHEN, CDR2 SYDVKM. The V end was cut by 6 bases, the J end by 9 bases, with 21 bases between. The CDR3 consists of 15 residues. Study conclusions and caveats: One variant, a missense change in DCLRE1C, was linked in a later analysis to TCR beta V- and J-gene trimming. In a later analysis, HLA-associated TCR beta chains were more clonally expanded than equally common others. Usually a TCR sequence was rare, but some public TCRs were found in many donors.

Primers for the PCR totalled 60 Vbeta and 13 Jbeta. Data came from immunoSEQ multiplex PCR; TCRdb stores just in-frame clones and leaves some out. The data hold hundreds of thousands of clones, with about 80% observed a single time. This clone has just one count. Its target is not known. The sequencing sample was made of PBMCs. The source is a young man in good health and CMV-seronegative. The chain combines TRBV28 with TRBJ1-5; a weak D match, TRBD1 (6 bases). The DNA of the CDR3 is TGTGCCAGCAGCCCAGGGGCAGCGGCGATGTGGCCCCAGCATTTT. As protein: CASSPGAAAMWPQHF.